The 20 T cell receptor beta chains given below trace back to one sample, sequenced in a study of graft-versus-host responses after intestinal transplantation. Sequencing was performed with immunoSEQ multiplex PCR; in TCRdb, only in-frame clones are kept and a portion is missing. The table has about 120,000 clones, 85% to 95% seen once. These receptors have no known antigen. The sample consisted of unstimulated CD4+ T cells sorted from spleen or lymph node cells, taken before intestinal transplant. The receptors were sampled from a human donor who received an intestinal transplant.

The V call is TRBV28, the J call TRBJ2-7; perhaps TRBD1 as D (6 bases). This CDR3 has 15 amino acids. Per germline, CDR1 MDHEN and CDR2 SYDVKM. V was pared by 5 bases and J by 0 bases, with 14 bases between. As DNA, the CDR3 is TGTGCCAGCAGTACGGCCCCAGGGGCCTCCTACGAGCAGTACTTC. Translating gives CASSTAPGASYEQYF.

The genes are TRBV7-9 and TRBJ2-5; TRBD2 aligns across 7 bases. V shed 1 base, J shed 8 bases, and the junction held 7 bases outside the gene matches. CDR3 length: 14 amino acids. Per germline, CDR1 SEHNR and CDR2 FQNEAQ (reference sequence). CDR3 DNA: TGTGCCAGCAGCTTAGGCGGCCCGGGGGGTACCCAGTACTTC. Translated: CASSLGGPGGTQYF.

The chain couples TRBV7-3 to TRBJ2-1, with D possibly matching TRBD1 (6 bases). The V end lost 5 bases, the J end lost 6 bases, and 11 bases lay between the germline ends. This CDR3 is 13 amino acids long. The germline CDR1 and CDR2 sequences are SGHTA and FQGTGA. The CDR3, as DNA: TGTGCCAGCAGCCTTTCCAGGGGCAATGAGCAGTTCTTC. It specifies CASSLSRGNEQFF. Variable domain in full (rest from reference TRBV7-3 and TRBJ2-1): GAGVSQTPSNKVTEKGKYVELRCDPISGHTALYWYRQSLGQGPEFLIYFQGTGAADDSGLPNDRFFAVRPEGSVSTLKIQRTERGDSAVYLCASSLSRGNEQFFGPGTRLTVL.

The chain uses TRBV11-3 and TRBJ2-1; a weak D match, TRBD2 (6 bases). The CDR3 covers 15 residues. The germline gives CDR1 SGHNT, CDR2 YENEEA. Trimming removed 0 bases from V and 4 bases from J, with 10 bases in between. The CDR3 reads CASSLDLAEYNEQFF. CDR3 bases: TGTGCCAGCAGCTTAGACTTAGCGGAGTACAATGAGCAGTTCTTC.

The chain employs TRBV21-1 and TRBJ2-7; TRBD2 is the table's D call and was not checked against the DNA. TRBV21-1 is assigned pseudogene status. The CDR3 sequence is 17 residues long. The CDR3 DNA follows: TGTGCCAGCGCCAGGGGAACTAGCGGGACCCATTCTTACGAGCAGTACTTC. Amino acids: CASARGTSGTHSYEQYF.

This clone was observed once. The rearrangement links TRBV6-1 to TRBJ2-3, with TRBD2 identical over 8 bases. The CDR3 contains 15 residues. From germline, CDR1 is MNHNS and CDR2 SASEGT. J was trimmed by 2 bases and V by 6 bases; bases with no gene match: 7. The CDR3 coding sequence is TGTGCCAGCAGCGGAGCGGGAGTCTCCACAGATACGCAGTATTTT. Its protein product is CASSGAGVSTDTQYF.

The chain couples TRBV10-3 to TRBJ1-1; weak D call: TRBD1 (5 bases). The CDR3 totals 13 residues. V lost 3 bases to trimming and J lost 4 bases, with 9 bases between them. Germline lookup yields CDR1 ENHRY and CDR2 SYGVKD. The CDR3 reads CAISERGGTEAFF. CDR3 nucleotide sequence: TGTGCCATCAGTGAACGGGGCGGCACTGAAGCTTTCTTT.

The V gene is TRBV5-6, the J gene TRBJ2-5; D might be TRBD1 (5 bases). CDR1 and CDR2 (germline): SGHDT, YYEEEE. Trimming shortened V by 4 bases and J by 2 bases, and 15 bases separated the two germline ends. The CDR3 sequence is 15 residues long. The CDR3 nucleotides are TGTGCCAGCAGCATGGGCAGGGTTCCACAAGAGACCCAGTACTTC. Its protein is CASSMGRVPQETQYF.

This sequence joins TRBV6-1 and TRBJ1-1; no clear D gene. This CDR3 contains 14 residues. In germline, CDR1 is MNHNS, CDR2 SASEGT. The V and J ends lost 6 bases and 3 bases respectively, with 14 bases between them. CDR3 sequence reads: CASRSSGWDTEAFF. In nucleotides, the CDR3 is TGTGCCAGCAGGTCCTCGGGGTGGGACACTGAAGCTTTCTTT.

This clone was recorded only once. The chain couples TRBV5-6 to TRBJ1-2; 10 positions match TRBD1. CDR1 and CDR2 (germline): SGHDT, YYEEEE. The CDR3 runs 17 residues. V shed 4 bases, J shed 0 bases, and the junction held 9 bases outside the gene matches. In DNA form, the CDR3 reads TGTGCCAGCAGCCCTCGGGACAGGGGAAGCGCTAACTATGGCTACACCTTC. Residues: CASSPRDRGSANYGYTF.

This rearrangement joins TRBV29-1 to TRBJ2-2; D is possibly TRBD1 (5 bases). The germline V and J ends were trimmed by 5 bases and 4 bases, with 17 bases remaining between them. This CDR3 region has 15 residues. CDR1 and CDR2 from the germline V gene are SQVTM and ANQGSEA. The CDR3 sequence: CSVRGSGPLTGELFF. The DNA for the CDR3 is TGCAGCGTTAGGGGAAGTGGGCCCCTCACCGGGGAGCTGTTTTTT.

The rearrangement links TRBV11-2 to TRBJ1-3; D gene ambiguous. CDR3 length: 12 amino acids. Trimming shortened V by 5 bases and J by 8 bases, and 10 bases separated the two germline ends. Germline-derived CDR1 and CDR2 are SGHAT and FQNNGV. CDR3 sequence reads: CASSRGGDTIYF. In DNA form, the CDR3 reads TGTGCCAGCAGCCGGGGAGGTGACACCATATATTTT.

The chain employs TRBV2 and TRBJ1-3; D uncertain. V gave up 6 bases and J gave up 3 bases, with 12 bases separating them. The CDR3 has 14 residues. Per germline, CDR1 SNHLY and CDR2 FYNNEI. CDR3 coding DNA: TGTGCCAGCAGAAGTTTGGGAGGTGGAAACACCATATATTTT. Its protein is CASRSLGGGNTIYF.

The chain couples TRBV5-1 to TRBJ1-2; perhaps TRBD1 as D (5 bases). This CDR3 has 16 amino acids. Germline V gene lookup returns CDR1 SGHRS and CDR2 YFSETQ. Trimming took 0 bases from V and 2 from J, leaving 14 bases between them. CDR3 coding DNA: TGCGCCAGCAGCTTGGCCGGGGACTACTCCAACTATGGCTACACCTTC. Protein product: CASSLAGDYSNYGYTF.

The CDR3 spells CASSWEVGRETQYF. The CDR3 coding sequence is TGTGCCAGCAGCTGGGAGGTGGGCCGAGAGACCCAGTACTTC. The rearrangement uses TRBV5-8 and TRBJ2-5; tentative D call: TRBD2 (6 bases). V gave up 3 bases and J gave up 4 bases, with 13 bases separating them. This CDR3 has 14 residues. Germline V gene data show CDR1 as SGHTS and CDR2 as YDEGEE.

For this clone: Distinct nucleotide sequences in the sample also encode this CDR3. This chain links TRBV5-1 with TRBJ2-1; 7 bases match TRBD1. Germline values: CDR1 SGHRS, CDR2 YFSETQ. CDR3 length equals 14 residues. After removal of 3 bases from V and 4 bases from J, the junction contained 4 bases not matched to a gene. CDR3 residues: CASSSGQTYNEQFF. CDR3 coding DNA: TGCGCCAGCAGCTCGGGACAGACGTACAATGAGCAGTTCTTC.

The chain recombines TRBV5-6 with TRBJ1-2; weak D call: TRBD1 (6 bases). Germline V lookup: CDR1 SGHDT, CDR2 YYEEEE. This CDR3 region has 13 residues. Trimming removed 4 bases at V and 5 bases at J, with 12 bases between. Written as DNA, the CDR3 is TGTGCCAGCAGCAACAGGGTCTGGTATGGCTACACCTTC. Its translation is CASSNRVWYGYTF.

The gene calls are TRBV4-2 and TRBJ2-3; unclear D gene. This CDR3 is 16 amino acids long. Germline V gene sequence: CDR1 LGHNA, CDR2 YNFKEQ. Between the trimmed V and J ends, which lost 4 bases and 4 bases, there was a span of 18 bases. The CDR3 coding sequence is TGTGCCAGCAGCCCCCCCCACGAGAAGGTCGCAGATACGCAGTATTTT. It yields the protein CASSPPHEKVADTQYF.

V is TRBV5-1 and J is TRBJ2-1, with 13 bases identical to TRBD2. Per the germline V gene, CDR1 is SGHRS and CDR2 is YFSETQ. The ends lost 4 bases at V and 7 bases at J; junction bases unmatched: 11. The CDR3 spans 17 residues. The CDR3 region is CASSPTRTSGRVNEQFF. The CDR3 DNA reads as TGCGCCAGCAGCCCTACGAGGACTAGCGGGAGAGTAAATGAGCAGTTCTTC.

The J gene is TRBJ2-6, the V gene TRBV15; TRBD1 matches at 9 bases. In germline, CDR1 is LNHNV, CDR2 YYDKDF (reference sequence). J gave up 7 bases and V 1 base, and 17 bases lay outside the gene matches. This CDR3 comprises 20 residues. The chain's CDR3 is CATSRAAKGQGTVGANVLTF. The CDR3 nucleotides are TGTGCCACCAGCAGAGCAGCGAAGGGACAGGGTACGGTCGGAGCCAACGTCCTGACTTTC.